These 4 T cell receptor beta chains originate from one sample sequenced in a study of T cells in Graves' hyperthyroidism and ophthalmopathy. There were TCR beta CDR3 regions amplified from RNA transcripts. The primer set for the first-round RT-PCR of the TCR CDR3 was HTBI. TCRdb re-analysed the multiplex PCR reads in MiXCR, keeping a single row per CDR3 protein. This table holds hundreds of thousands of distinct CDR3 sequences, 30% to 40% found once. Sequencing was carried out using blood. All receptors come from a woman between 40 and 55 years old with Graves' hyperthyroidism.

V gene TRBV5-1 combines with J gene TRBJ1-4; D is perhaps TRBD1 (6 bases). The germline V gene has CDR1 SGHRS and CDR2 YFSETQ. The CDR3 has 14 amino acids. V lost 4 bases, J lost 5 bases, and 12 bases lay in between. The CDR3 protein is CASSPEDRNEKLFF. The CDR3 DNA reads as TGCGCCAGCAGCCCTGAGGACAGAAATGAAAAACTGTTTTTT.

V is TRBV5-4 and J is TRBJ2-5, with a weak D call TRBD2 (7 bases). V was pared by 2 bases and J by 7 bases, with 21 bases between. CDR3 length: 16 residues. Germline V lookup: CDR1 SGHNT, CDR2 YYREEE (reference sequence). The CDR3 DNA reads TGTGCCAGCAGCTTAGGGGGGTGGACTAGGGAAGGGACCCAGTACTTC. It encodes CASSLGGWTREGTQYF.

The V gene is TRBV20-1, the J gene TRBJ2-7, with D perhaps matching TRBD2 (5 bases). The germline V and J ends were trimmed by 3 bases and 5 bases, with 23 bases remaining between them. The CDR3 has 16 amino acids. Looked up from germline, CDR1 is DFQATT and CDR2 is SNEGSKA (reference sequence). CDR3 DNA: TGCAGTGCTAGGCTTTTGGGAGTTTTGGGTTACGACGAGCAGTACTTC. Protein: CSARLLGVLGYDEQYF.

V usage is TRBV10-3 and J usage is TRBJ1-1; possible D gene TRBD1, 5 bases. The germline V and J ends were trimmed by 0 bases and 1 base, with 9 bases remaining between them. In germline, CDR1 is ENHRY, CDR2 SYGVKD. This CDR3 has 15 amino acids. CDR3 coding DNA: TGTGCCATCAGTGAGTCTGGTGGGGGGAACACTGAAGCTTTCTTT. Translation gives CAISESGGGNTEAFF.